This T cell receptor beta chain was obtained from a study of human T cells and chemical hapten exposure. For the study at large: Across samples, TCR yields varied, mostly owing to small differences in pooled library volumes.

The germline V and J ends were trimmed by 4 bases and 2 bases, with 10 bases remaining between them. CDR1 and CDR2 from the germline V gene are SGHRS and YFSETQ. CDR3 length: 14 residues. This clonotype was found many times. Its antigen is as yet unknown. Regarding time point: healthy volunteer bleed at 2 weeks. Total RNA was extracted from unfractionated whole blood. For the library, individual cDNA molecules each received unique molecular identifiers. TCRdb reprocessed the RACE reads with MiXCR, giving one entry per CDR3 protein. The repertoire holds some 120,000 distinct CDR3 sequences, with approximately 9% as singletons. The study, taken as a whole, reports: Sensitization with DPC brought no change to TCRs above 1 in 1000 in frequency.

The TCR originated in a male donor in good health. Some clones in this sample may be carry-over from other donors' samples. The chain carries TRBV5-1 and TRBJ2-1; D might be TRBD1 or TRBD2, each matching 5 bases. What was sequenced was whole blood. As DNA, the CDR3 is TGCGCCAGCAGCCTCCGGGACGCCTACAATGAGCAGTTCTTC. Protein product: CASSLRDAYNEQFF. Together with reference TRBV5-1 and TRBJ2-1, the CDR3 gives the full variable domain: KAGVTQTPRYLIKTRGQQVTLSCSPISGHRSVSWYQQTPGQGLQFLFEYFSETQRNKGNFPGRFSGRQFSNSRSEMNVSTLELGDSALYLCASSLRDAYNEQFFGPGTRLTVL.